Sequencing of this TCR beta chain was carried out in a study of cytomegalovirus exposure and HLA in healthy donors. The CDR3 runs to 14 residues. CDR1 and CDR2 (germline): SGHRS, YFSETQ. Trimming left V 3 bases short and J 2 bases short, with 9 bases between. The PCR made use of 60 Vbeta and 13 Jbeta primers. TCRdb's table, derived via immunoSEQ multiplex PCR, lists solely in-frame clones and lacks some. The sample includes about 31,000 clones, about 70% seen only once; the top ten take 10%. The sequencing sample was made of PBMCs. This chain links TRBV5-1 with TRBJ1-3; D possibly corresponds to TRBD1 (6 bases). This clonotype originated in a man in his forties or fifties in good health and CMV-seropositive. For the CDR3, the DNA is TGCGCCAGCAGCTCCGGGACAACTGGAAACACCATATATTTT. Amino acids: CASSSGTTGNTIYF.